The rows below give T cell receptor beta chains drawn from one sample of a study of breast tumors, draining lymph nodes, adjacent tissues. TCRdb recomputed calls from the multiplex PCR reads with MiXCR, one row per CDR3 protein. The sample lists approximately 120,000 distinct CDR3 sequences; roughly 20% were seen once. The source material was axillary lymph node tissue. Source of these receptors: a female donor with breast cancer. Some clones in this sample may be carry-over from other donors' samples. The CDR3 runs from the conserved cysteine through the conserved F or W. D genes are given only for firm matches. Clone size is given for some rows only: seen once, a few or many times, or a class if the clone is expanded.

J: TRBJ1-6; V: TRBV5-4; D: TRBD1; size: many; CDR3: CASSAWQGADNSPLHF; DNA: TGTGCCAGCAGCGCATGGCAGGGGGCGGATAATTCACCCCTCCACTTT
J: TRBJ1-2; V: TRBV27; D: TRBD1; size: few; CDR3: CASSLYRGANYGYTF; DNA: TGTGCCAGCAGTTTATACAGGGGAGCTAACTATGGCTACACCTTC
J: TRBJ2-7; V: TRBV29-1; D: TRBD2; size: few; CDR3: CSVTTSGRALEQCF; DNA: TGCAGCGTTACGACTAGCGGGAGGGCCCTCGAGCAGTGCTTC
J: TRBJ2-3; V: TRBV27; D: -; size: -; CDR3: CASSPEVGTTDTQYF; DNA: TGTGCCAGCAGTCCCGAAGTAGGGACCACAGATACGCAGTATTTT
J: TRBJ2-1; V: TRBV12-3/TRBV12-4; D: -; size: many; CDR3: CASSPTTVYNEQFF; DNA: TGTGCCAGCAGTCCGACGACAGTTTACAATGAGCAGTTCTTC
J: TRBJ1-1; V: TRBV19; D: TRBD1; size: -; CDR3: CASRTSGQLNTEAFF; DNA: TGTGCCAGCCGGACTTCGGGACAGCTGAACACTGAAGCTTTCTTT
J: TRBJ2-1; V: TRBV19; D: TRBD2; size: many; CDR3: CASNRGQGAGIYNEQFF; DNA: TGTGCCAGTAATCGAGGGCAAGGAGCGGGGATTTACAATGAGCAGTTCTTC
J: TRBJ1-6; V: TRBV6-1; D: TRBD1; size: many; CDR3: CASSWDSYNSPLHF; DNA: TGTGCCAGCAGTTGGGACAGTTATAATTCACCCCTCCACTTT
J: TRBJ1-1; V: TRBV6-5; D: -; size: -; CDR3: CANKSDRLNTEAFF; DNA: TGTGCCAACAAGAGTGACAGATTGAACACTGAAGCTTTCTTT
J: TRBJ2-1; V: TRBV13; D: TRBD2; size: many; CDR3: CASSRPGGLSSYNEQFF; DNA: TGTGCCAGCAGCAGACCGGGGGGACTGAGCTCCTACAATGAGCAGTTCTTC
J: TRBJ2-5; V: TRBV5-1; D: TRBD1; size: -; CDR3: CASSLATGGPETQYF; DNA: TGCGCCAGCAGCTTGGCCACAGGGGGCCCAGAGACCCAGTACTTC
J: TRBJ2-3; V: TRBV6-5; D: -; size: many; CDR3: CASSYGGSTDTQYF; DNA: TGTGCCAGCAGTTACGGTGGGAGCACAGATACGCAGTATTTT
J: TRBJ2-1; V: TRBV7-9; D: -; size: many; CDR3: CASSLATYAYNEQFF; DNA: TGTGCCAGCAGCTTAGCTACGTACGCCTACAATGAGCAGTTCTTC
J: TRBJ2-3; V: TRBV5-8; D: -; size: many; CDR3: CASSSGGVGDTQYF; DNA: TGTGCCAGCAGCTCCGGGGGCGTAGGAGATACGCAGTATTTT
J: TRBJ2-3; V: TRBV20-1; D: -; size: many; CDR3: CSARNRGSASTDTQYF; DNA: TGCAGTGCTAGAAATCGGGGCAGTGCTAGCACAGATACGCAGTATTTT
J: TRBJ1-2; V: TRBV3-1; D: TRBD1; size: -; CDR3: CASSQSTGSYGYTF; DNA: TGTGCCAGCAGCCAATCGACAGGGAGCTATGGCTACACCTTC
J: TRBJ2-7; V: TRBV20-1; D: TRBD2; size: -; CDR3: CSARDNPDFAGGPNEQYF; DNA: TGCAGTGCTAGGGATAACCCGGACTTTGCGGGAGGGCCGAACGAGCAGTACTTC
J: TRBJ2-7; V: TRBV7-8; D: TRBD2; size: many; CDR3: CASSWLAGLGYEQYF; DNA: TGTGCCAGCAGCTGGTTAGCGGGACTGGGCTACGAGCAGTACTTC
J: TRBJ2-3; V: TRBV29-1; D: -; size: many; CDR3: CSVPGGSGGDTQYF; DNA: TGCAGCGTCCCGGGGGGGTCAGGGGGAGATACGCAGTATTTT
J: TRBJ1-5; V: TRBV6-2/TRBV6-3; D: -; size: -; CDR3: CASRDSLGLRQPQHF; DNA: TGTGCCAGCAGGGATTCCCTAGGCTTACGTCAGCCCCAGCATTTT
J: TRBJ1-1; V: TRBV20-1; D: TRBD1; size: -; CDR3: CSADRGENTEAFF; DNA: TGCAGTGCTGACAGGGGGGAGAACACTGAAGCTTTCTTT
J: TRBJ2-7; V: TRBV6-5; D: -; size: many; CDR3: CASSSRAYEQYF; DNA: TGTGCCAGCAGTTCGCGGGCCTACGAGCAGTACTTC
J: TRBJ2-1; V: TRBV11-2; D: TRBD2; size: -; CDR3: CASSLVFTSGSGSYNGQFF; DNA: TGTGCCAGCAGCTTAGTTTTTACTAGCGGGAGTGGGTCCTACAATGGGCAGTTCTTC
J: TRBJ2-4; V: TRBV3-1; D: -; size: -; CDR3: CASSFLFSGSKNIQYF; DNA: TGTGCCAGCAGTTTTTTGTTCAGCGGGTCAAAAAACATTCAGTACTTC
J: TRBJ2-2; V: TRBV7-3; D: TRBD2; size: many; CDR3: CASSLTSGSGGELFF; DNA: TGTGCCAGCAGCTTGACTAGCGGGAGTGGAGGGGAGCTGTTTTTT
J: TRBJ1-4; V: TRBV3-1; D: -; size: many; CDR3: CASSNGQTLGKLFF; DNA: TGTGCCAGCAGCAATGGACAGACCCTAGGGAAACTGTTTTTT
J: TRBJ2-5; V: TRBV11-2; D: TRBD1; size: many; CDR3: CASSLTGTQETQYF; DNA: TGTGCCAGCAGTCTGACAGGGACCCAAGAGACCCAGTACTTC
J: TRBJ2-7; V: TRBV19; D: -; size: many; CDR3: CASSIGAGYEQYF; DNA: TGTGCCAGTAGTATCGGTGCAGGGTACGAGCAGTACTTC